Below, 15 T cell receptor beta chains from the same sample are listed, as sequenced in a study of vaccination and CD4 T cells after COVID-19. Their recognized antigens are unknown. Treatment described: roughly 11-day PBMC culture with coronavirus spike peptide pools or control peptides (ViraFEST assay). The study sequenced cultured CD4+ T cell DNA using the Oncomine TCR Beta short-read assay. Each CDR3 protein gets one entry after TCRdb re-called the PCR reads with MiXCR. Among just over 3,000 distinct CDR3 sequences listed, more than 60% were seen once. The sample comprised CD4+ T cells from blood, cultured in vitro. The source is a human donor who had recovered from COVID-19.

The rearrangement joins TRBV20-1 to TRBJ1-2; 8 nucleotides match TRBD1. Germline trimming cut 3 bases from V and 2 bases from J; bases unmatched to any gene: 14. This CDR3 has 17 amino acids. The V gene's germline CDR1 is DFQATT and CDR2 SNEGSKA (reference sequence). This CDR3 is CSARTTGATITNYGYTF. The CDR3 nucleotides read TGCAGTGCTAGGACGACAGGGGCCACAATCACCAACTATGGCTACACCTTC.

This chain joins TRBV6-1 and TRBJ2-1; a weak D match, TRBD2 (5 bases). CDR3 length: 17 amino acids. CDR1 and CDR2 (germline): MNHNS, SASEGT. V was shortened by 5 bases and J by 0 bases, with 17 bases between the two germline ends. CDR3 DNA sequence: TGTGCCAGCAGTCCGGGGTTTCGGGTGAGCTCCTACAATGAGCAGTTCTTC. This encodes CASSPGFRVSSYNEQFF.

The CDR3 protein is CASSSTSLSYNEQFF. The CDR3 DNA sequence: TGTGCCAGCAGTTCAACTAGCCTATCCTACAATGAGCAGTTCTTC. This chain links TRBV12-3 or TRBV12-4 with TRBJ2-1, with D maybe TRBD2 (6 bases). The CDR3 sequence is 15 residues long. V was cut by 4 bases and J by 1 base, with 11 bases left in between.

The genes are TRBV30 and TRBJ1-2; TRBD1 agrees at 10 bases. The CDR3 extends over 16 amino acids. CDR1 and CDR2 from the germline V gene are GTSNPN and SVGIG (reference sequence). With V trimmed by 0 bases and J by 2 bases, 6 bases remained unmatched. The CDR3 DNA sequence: TGTGCCTGGAGTGTACATCCGGGACAGGGGAACTATGGCTACACCTTC. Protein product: CAWSVHPGQGNYGYTF. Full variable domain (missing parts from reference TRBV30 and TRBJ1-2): SQTIHQWPATLVQPVGSPLSLECTVEGTSNPNLYWYRQAAGRGLQLLFYSVGIGQISSEVPQNLSASRPQDRQFILSSKKLLLSDSGFYLCAWSVHPGQGNYGYTFGSGTRLTVV.

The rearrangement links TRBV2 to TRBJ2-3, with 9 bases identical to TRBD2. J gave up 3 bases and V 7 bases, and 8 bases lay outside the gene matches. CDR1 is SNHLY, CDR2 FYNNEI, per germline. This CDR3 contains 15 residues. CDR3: CASKAGLARTDTQYF. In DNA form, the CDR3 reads TGTGCCAGCAAGGCGGGACTAGCTCGTACAGATACGCAGTATTTT. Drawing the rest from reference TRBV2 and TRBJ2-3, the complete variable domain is EPEVTQTPSHQVTQMGQEVILRCVPISNHLYFYWYRQILGQKVEFLVSFYNNEISEKSEIFDDQFSVERPDGSNFTLKIRSTKLEDSAMYFCASKAGLARTDTQYFGPGTRLTVL.

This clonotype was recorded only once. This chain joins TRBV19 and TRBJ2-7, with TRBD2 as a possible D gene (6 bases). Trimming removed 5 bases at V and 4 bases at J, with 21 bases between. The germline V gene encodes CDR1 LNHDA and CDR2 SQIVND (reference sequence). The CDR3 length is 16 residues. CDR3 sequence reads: CASSPSPGRGNYEQYF. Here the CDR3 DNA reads TGTGCCAGTAGTCCGAGCCCAGGGCGGGGCAATTACGAGCAGTACTTC.

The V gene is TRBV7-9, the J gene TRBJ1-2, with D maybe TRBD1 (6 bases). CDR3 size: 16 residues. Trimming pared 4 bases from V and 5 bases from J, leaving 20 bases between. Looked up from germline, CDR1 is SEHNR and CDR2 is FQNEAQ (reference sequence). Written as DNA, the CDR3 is TGTGCCAGCAGCTACTCGGAGACGGGGGGCAGATATGGCTACACCTTC. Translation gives CASSYSETGGRYGYTF.

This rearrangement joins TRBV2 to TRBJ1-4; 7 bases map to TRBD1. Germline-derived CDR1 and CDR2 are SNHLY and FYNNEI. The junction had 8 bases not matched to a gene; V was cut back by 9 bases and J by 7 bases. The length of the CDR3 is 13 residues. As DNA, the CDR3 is TGTGCCAGTTCCGGACAGGAAGGTGAAAAACTGTTTTTT. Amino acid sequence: CASSGQEGEKLFF. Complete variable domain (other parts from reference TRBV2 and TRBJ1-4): EPEVTQTPSHQVTQMGQEVILRCVPISNHLYFYWYRQILGQKVEFLVSFYNNEISEKSEIFDDQFSVERPDGSNFTLKIRSTKLEDSAMYFCASSGQEGEKLFFGSGTQLSVL.

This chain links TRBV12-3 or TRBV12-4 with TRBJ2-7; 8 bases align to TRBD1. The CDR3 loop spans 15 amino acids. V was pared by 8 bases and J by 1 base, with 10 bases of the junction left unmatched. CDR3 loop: CASWGSDRVSYEQYF. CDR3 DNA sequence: TGTGCCAGCTGGGGATCGGACAGGGTTTCCTACGAGCAGTACTTC.

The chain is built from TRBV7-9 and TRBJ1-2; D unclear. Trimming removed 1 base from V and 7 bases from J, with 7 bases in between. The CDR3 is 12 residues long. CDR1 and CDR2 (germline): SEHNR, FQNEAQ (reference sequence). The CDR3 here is CASSLEGSGYTF. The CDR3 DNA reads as TGTGCCAGCAGCTTAGAAGGTTCTGGCTACACCTTC.

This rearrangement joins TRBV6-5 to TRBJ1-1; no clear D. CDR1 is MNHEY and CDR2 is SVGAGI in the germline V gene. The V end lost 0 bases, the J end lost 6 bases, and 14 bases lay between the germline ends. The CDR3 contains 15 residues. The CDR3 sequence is CASSYSPPRGPEAFF. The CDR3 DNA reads TGTGCCAGCAGTTACTCGCCCCCCCGTGGCCCTGAAGCTTTCTTT.

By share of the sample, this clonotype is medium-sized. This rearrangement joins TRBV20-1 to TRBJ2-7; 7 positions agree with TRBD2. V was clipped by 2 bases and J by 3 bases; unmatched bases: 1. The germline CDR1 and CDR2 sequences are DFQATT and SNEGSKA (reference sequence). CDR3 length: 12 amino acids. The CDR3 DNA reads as TGCAGTGCTAGAACGGGGGGCTACGAGCAGTACTTC. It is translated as CSARTGGYEQYF.

The CDR3 sequence is CASSLALGYEQYF. CDR3 nucleotides: TGCGCCAGCAGCTTGGCGCTAGGCTACGAGCAGTACTTC. The gene calls are TRBV5-1 and TRBJ2-7; D is undetermined. Trimming took 0 bases from V and 3 from J, leaving 7 bases between them. CDR1 is SGHRS and CDR2 is YFSETQ in the germline V gene. The CDR3 extends over 13 amino acids.

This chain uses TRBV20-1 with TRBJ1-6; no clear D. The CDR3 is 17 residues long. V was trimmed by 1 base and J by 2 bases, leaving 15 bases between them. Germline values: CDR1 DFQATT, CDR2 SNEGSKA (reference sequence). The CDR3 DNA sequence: TGCAGTGCTAGAGCGGCCCAGACTCCTACCTATAATTCACCCCTCCACTTT. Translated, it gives CSARAAQTPTYNSPLHF.

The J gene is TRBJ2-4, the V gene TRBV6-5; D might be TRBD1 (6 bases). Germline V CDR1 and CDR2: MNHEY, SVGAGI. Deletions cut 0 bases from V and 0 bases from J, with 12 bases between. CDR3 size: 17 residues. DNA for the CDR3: TGTGCCAGCAGTTACTCCGATACAGGGATAGCCAAAAACATTCAGTACTTC. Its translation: CASSYSDTGIAKNIQYF.